This TCR beta chain was identified during a study of Tregs in tolerant kidney transplant recipients. Study conclusions and caveats: Findings come from small patient numbers and require larger validation. Expanding Tregs on activated donor B cells appeared to best identify donor-specific TCRbeta clones. Biological reproducibility was not directly addressed in this study.

V lost 0 bases and J lost 3, with 7 bases in between. The CDR3 covers 13 residues. On this clone itself: Its antigen is not identified.

Unstimulated regulatory T cells (CD4+CD25+CD127-), CD4+CD25- non-regulatory cells, CD4 and CD8 cells were FACS-sorted from thawed PBMCs. Sequencing used immunoSEQ multiplex PCR; TCRdb keeps in-frame clones, though not all of them. The table includes roughly 120,000 clones, almost 95% detected once. The sequenced sample was CD4+ T cells from blood. The TCR was taken from a human donor in good health. V usage is TRBV5-3 and J usage is TRBJ2-7; tentatively, D is TRBD1 (6 bases). TRBV5-3 is sorted into the ORF group, with uncertain function. The CDR3 sequence: CARSLVRGYEQYF. DNA for the CDR3: TGTGCCAGAAGCTTGGTCAGGGGCTACGAGCAGTACTTC.